Listed below are T cell receptor beta chains from one sample, sequenced in a study of beta chain features in type 1 diabetes. Method: immunoSEQ multiplex PCR; TCRdb's copy keeps in-frame clones and lacks some. The sample shows about 350,000 clones, 15% to 20% of them seen only once. Material for sequencing was naive CD4+ T cells from blood. The receptors were gathered from a woman under 30 in good health. Both conserved end residues are part of each CDR3. D genes are given only for firm matches. The size of a clone is reported for some rows only, either as once, few or many, or as a class for expanded clones.

d_gene | j_gene | v_gene | abundance | len | CDR3aa | CDR3nt
TRBD1 | TRBJ1-3 | TRBV25-1 | - | 16 | CASSGIQGAKGNTIYF | TGTGCCAGCAGTGGAATACAGGGGGCGAAAGGAAACACCATATATTTT
- | TRBJ1-1 | TRBV9 | few | 15 | CASSVEAATNTEAFF | TGTGCCAGCAGCGTAGAAGCTGCTACGAACACTGAAGCTTTCTTT
- | TRBJ2-5 | TRBV5-1 | - | 14 | CASSPDTGSGDQYF | TGCGCCAGCAGCCCCGACACAGGGTCTGGGGACCAGTACTTC
- | TRBJ2-3 | TRBV11-2 | - | 14 | CASSLVVSTDTQYF | TGTGCCAGCAGCTTAGTTGTCTCCACAGATACGCAGTATTTT
- | TRBJ1-6 | TRBV18 | few | 15 | CASSPLRRDNSPLHF | TGTGCCAGCTCACCACTGAGACGGGATAATTCACCCCTCCACTTT
TRBD1 | TRBJ1-2 | TRBV9 | few | 14 | CASSLEGQSYGYTF | TGTGCCAGCAGCTTGGAGGGACAGAGCTATGGCTACACCTTC
TRBD2 | TRBJ2-5 | TRBV5-1 | - | 15 | CASGGAGGFQETQYF | TGCGCCAGCGGAGGTGCGGGGGGCTTCCAAGAGACCCAGTACTTC
TRBD2 | TRBJ2-1 | TRBV14 | - | 14 | CASRSSGRGAEQFF | TGTGCCAGCAGGTCCAGCGGGAGAGGCGCTGAGCAGTTCTTC
- | TRBJ1-1 | TRBV18 | - | 14 | CASSPRTEGTEAFF | TGTGCCAGCTCACCAAGGACAGAGGGCACTGAAGCTTTCTTT
TRBD1 | TRBJ2-2 | TRBV9 | - | 15 | CASNLRGQNTGELFF | TGTGCCAGCAACCTCAGGGGGCAAAACACCGGGGAGCTGTTTTTT
TRBD1 | TRBJ1-1 | TRBV29-1 | - | 13 | CSVRGQGYSEAFF | TGCAGCGTGAGGGGACAGGGGTATTCTGAAGCTTTCTTT
- | TRBJ2-7 | TRBV10-1 | - | 13 | CASSATAAYEQYF | TGCGCCAGCTCGGCGACAGCAGCCTACGAGCAGTACTTC
- | TRBJ2-6 | TRBV5-1 | - | 15 | CASSHGQYGANVLTF | TGCGCCAGCAGCCATGGACAATATGGGGCCAACGTCCTGACTTTC
- | TRBJ1-1 | TRBV30 | - | 13 | CAWTDSMNTEAFF | TGTGCCTGGACCGACAGCATGAACACTGAAGCTTTCTTT
TRBD1 | TRBJ2-2 | TRBV7-9 | few | 17 | CASSSPWTGTVPGELFF | TGTGCCAGCAGCTCACCTTGGACAGGGACCGTTCCCGGGGAGCTGTTTTTT
TRBD1 | TRBJ2-7 | TRBV18 | - | 14 | CASSPPGQGDEQYF | TGTGCCAGCTCACCACCGGGACAGGGTGACGAGCAGTACTTC
- | TRBJ1-5 | TRBV18 | - | 14 | CASSPGQGSQPQHF | TGTGCCAGCTCACCAGGTCAGGGGTCCCAGCCCCAGCATTTT
- | TRBJ1-1 | TRBV19 | - | 14 | CASSIYGSNTEAFF | TGTGCCAGTAGTATCTACGGGTCTAACACTGAAGCTTTCTTT
TRBD1 | TRBJ2-7 | TRBV20-1 | - | 11 | CSARQGYEQYF | TGCAGTGCACGACAGGGTTACGAGCAGTACTTC
- | TRBJ1-1 | TRBV29-1 | - | 14 | CSVTRGQTNTEAFF | TGCAGCGTTACCCGAGGCCAGACTAACACTGAAGCTTTCTTT
- | TRBJ1-2 | TRBV5-1 | - | 12 | CASRDTDYGYTF | TGCGCCAGCAGGGACACCGACTATGGCTACACCTTC
- | TRBJ2-1 | TRBV7-6 | - | 12 | CASSRDSNEQFF | TGTGCCAGCAGCCGAGACTCAAATGAGCAGTTCTTC
TRBD1 | TRBJ2-7 | TRBV10-3 | - | 14 | CAISNRDRVREQYF | TGTGCCATCAGTAACCGGGACAGGGTACGGGAGCAGTACTTC
TRBD2 | TRBJ2-1 | TRBV30 | - | 10 | CAGLAPKQFF | TGTGCCGGACTAGCTCCCAAGCAGTTCTTC
- | TRBJ1-3 | TRBV7-2 | - | 15 | CASSPSPGSGNTIYF | TGTGCCAGCAGCCCAAGCCCGGGCTCTGGAAACACCATATATTTT
- | TRBJ2-1 | TRBV19 | - | 14 | CASSIGWTLNEQFF | TGTGCCAGTAGTATAGGGTGGACACTCAATGAGCAGTTCTTC
- | TRBJ2-7 | TRBV5-6 | - | 14 | CASSLAYRIYEQYF | TGTGCCAGCAGCTTGGCGTACAGGATCTACGAGCAGTACTTC
- | TRBJ2-3 | TRBV5-1 | once | 12 | CASNVAADTQYF | TGCGCCAGCAATGTTGCAGCAGATACGCAGTATTTT
- | TRBJ1-1 | TRBV4-1 | - | 14 | CASSQGRLATEAFF | TGCGCCAGCAGCCAAGGCCGACTGGCCACTGAAGCTTTCTTT
- | TRBJ2-7 | TRBV19 | few | 15 | CASSIGQVGPYEQYF | TGTGCCAGTAGTATAGGACAGGTGGGCCCCTACGAGCAGTACTTC
- | TRBJ2-1 | TRBV11-2 | few | 13 | CASSLDRGSGRFF | TGTGCCAGCAGCTTAGATAGAGGCAGCGGCAGGTTCTTC
TRBD2 | TRBJ2-1 | TRBV7-8 | few | 15 | CASREGLAGVNEQFF | TGTGCCAGCAGGGAGGGACTAGCGGGAGTTAATGAGCAGTTCTTC
- | TRBJ2-3 | TRBV5-1 | few | 15 | CASSLTGSLEDTQYF | TGCGCCAGCAGCTTAACGGGAAGCCTCGAAGATACGCAGTATTTT
- | TRBJ2-1 | TRBV6-6 | - | 16 | CASSYSGAGQPNEQFF | TGTGCCAGCAGTTACTCCGGGGCGGGGCAACCCAATGAGCAGTTCTTC
- | TRBJ2-5 | TRBV15 | - | 15 | CATSRDSPSRETQYF | TGTGCCACCAGCAGAGATAGTCCGAGCCGAGAGACCCAGTACTTC
- | TRBJ2-5 | TRBV29-1 | few | 12 | CSVEGPKETQYF | TGCAGCGTCGAAGGGCCCAAAGAGACCCAGTACTTC
TRBD2 | TRBJ2-7 | TRBV5-4 | few | 14 | CASKPGTSAYEQYF | TGTGCCAGCAAACCCGGGACTAGCGCCTACGAGCAGTACTTC
TRBD2 | TRBJ2-1 | TRBV19 | few | 16 | CASSPPSGRKGNEQFF | TGTGCCAGTAGCCCCCCCAGCGGGAGGAAGGGAAATGAGCAGTTCTTC
- | TRBJ2-7 | TRBV6-1 | - | 15 | CASSVRQGVSYEQYF | TGTGCCAGCAGTGTGCGGCAGGGCGTCTCCTACGAGCAGTACTTC
- | TRBJ1-4 | TRBV30 | - | 14 | CAWSVPPAGEKLFF | TGTGCCTGGAGCGTACCGCCGGCGGGAGAAAAACTGTTTTTT
TRBD1 | TRBJ1-2 | TRBV9 | - | 14 | CASSVPTGGRGYTF | TGTGCCAGCAGCGTCCCGACAGGGGGTCGTGGCTACACCTTC
- | TRBJ2-5 | TRBV7-2 | - | 11 | CASSHSETQYF | TGTGCCAGCAGCCACTCAGAGACCCAGTACTTC
TRBD1 | TRBJ2-5 | TRBV5-1 | - | 15 | CASSRPGDRGETQYF | TGCGCCAGCAGTCGGCCTGGGGACAGGGGCGAGACCCAGTACTTC
TRBD1 | TRBJ2-4 | TRBV5-1 | few | 15 | CASRRDRPPDGIQYF | TGCGCCAGCAGACGGGACAGGCCCCCAGACGGCATTCAGTACTTC
TRBD1 | TRBJ2-5 | TRBV7-9 | - | 15 | CASSFVRTGRETQYF | TGTGCCAGCAGCTTCGTTAGGACAGGGAGGGAGACCCAGTACTTC
- | TRBJ1-1 | TRBV30 | - | 12 | CAWILPPTEAFF | TGTGCCTGGATTCTCCCCCCCACTGAAGCTTTCTTT